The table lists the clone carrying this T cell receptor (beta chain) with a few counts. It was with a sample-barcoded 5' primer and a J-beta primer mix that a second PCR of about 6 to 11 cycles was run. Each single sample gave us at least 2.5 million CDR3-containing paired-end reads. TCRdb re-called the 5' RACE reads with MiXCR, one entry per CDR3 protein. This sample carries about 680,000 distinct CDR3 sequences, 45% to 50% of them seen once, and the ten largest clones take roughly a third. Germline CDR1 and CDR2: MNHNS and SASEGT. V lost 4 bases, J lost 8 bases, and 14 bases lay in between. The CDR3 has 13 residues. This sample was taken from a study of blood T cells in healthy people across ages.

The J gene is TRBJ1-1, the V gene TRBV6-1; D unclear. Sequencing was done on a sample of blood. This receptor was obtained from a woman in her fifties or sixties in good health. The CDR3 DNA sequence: TGTGCCAGCAGTGTAGTGGGGTCCAGCGAAGCTTTCTTT. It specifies CASSVVGSSEAFF.